The clone carrying this T cell receptor beta chain showed up just once. The antigen is not known. Trimming removed 3 bases from V and 8 bases from J, with 14 bases in between. This CDR3 has 13 amino acids. Germline assignment: CDR1 SQVTM and CDR2 ANQGSEA. This sample was taken from a study of graft-versus-host responses after intestinal transplantation. Study in general: Multivisceral, liver-intestinal, or isolated intestinal transplants were received by the recipients.

Profiling relied on immunoSEQ multiplex PCR, and the TCRdb table lists in-frame clones only, not all of them. The repertoire includes more than 40,000 clones, approximately 95% of them detected once, and 0.2% to 0.25% sits in the top ten. Findings of the study overall: The study associated peak circulating GvH clone levels with early post-transplant HvG declines. Elevated graft-versus-host to host-versus-graft clonal ratios in allografts were recorded for patients with graft-donor T cell macrochimerism. Analysis identified GvH clones in recipient marrow, with some appearing first in ileum or blood.

V usage is TRBV29-1 and J usage is TRBJ2-1, with D uncertain. This sequence originates from a human donor who was the organ donor for an intestinal transplant. The specimen was unstimulated CD8+ T cells sorted from spleen or lymph node cells, collected before transplant. This chain's CDR3 is CSVEAGLGDEQFF. CDR3 DNA: TGCAGCGTTGAGGCTGGGCTAGGCGATGAGCAGTTCTTC.